This passage covers 31 T cell receptor beta chains from one sample sequenced in a study of blood T cell repertoires in COVID-19. Profiled with immunoSEQ multiplex PCR; TCRdb holds only in-frame clones, not every one. Among more than 130,000 clones listed, about 84% were seen once. The sequenced sample was peripheral blood. The receptor set was obtained from a woman of 80 years or more in a cohort sampled during active or convalescent COVID-19.

This clone was recorded once. The chain couples TRBV6-1 to TRBJ1-2; TRBD1 is a possible D gene (6 bases). The ends were cut back, 3 bases at V and 4 bases at J, with 9 bases in the middle. The length of the CDR3 is 13 residues. Germline V gene data show CDR1 as MNHNS and CDR2 as SASEGT. CDR3 amino acids: CASSEHRVYGYTF. For the CDR3, the DNA is TGTGCCAGCAGTGAGCACAGGGTCTATGGCTACACCTTC.

The chain is built from TRBV7-9 and TRBJ1-1, with D unresolved. The CDR3 is 14 amino acids. The germline V and J ends were trimmed by 3 bases and 0 bases, with 8 bases remaining between them. Looked up from germline, CDR1 is SEHNR and CDR2 is FQNEAQ (reference sequence). CDR3 bases: TGTGCCAGCAGCTTGGGGAGTATGAACACTGAAGCTTTCTTT. Its protein product is CASSLGSMNTEAFF.

This chain connects TRBV5-5 to TRBJ2-1; 11 bases are a match to TRBD1. The trim removed 4 bases at V and 6 bases at J, leaving 6 bases unmatched. The CDR3 spans 15 residues. Germline V gene lookup returns CDR1 SGHKS and CDR2 YYEKEE (reference sequence). The DNA of the CDR3 is TGTGCCAGCAGCAAAGGGACAGGGGGAGGCAATGAGCAGTTCTTC. Protein: CASSKGTGGGNEQFF.

The chain recombines TRBV18 with TRBJ1-1; 10 nucleotides match TRBD1. The germline gives CDR1 KGHSH, CDR2 LQKENI. The CDR3 is 13 amino acids. The junction had 2 bases not matched to a gene; V was cut back by 4 bases and J by 6 bases. This chain's CDR3 is CASSHDRGPEAFF. DNA of the CDR3: TGTGCCAGCTCACATGACAGGGGGCCTGAAGCTTTCTTT.

The chain carries TRBV6-5 and TRBJ2-5, with 8 bases matching TRBD1. The CDR3 has 14 residues. Germline V gene data show CDR1 as MNHEY and CDR2 as SVGAGI. V shed 4 bases, J shed 4 bases, and the junction held 5 bases outside the gene matches. This CDR3 is CASSWGRGPETQYF. The CDR3 DNA sequence: TGTGCCAGCAGTTGGGGCAGGGGGCCAGAGACCCAGTACTTC.

This clone was seen a few times. The chain combines TRBV3-1 (or the pseudogene TRBV3-2) with TRBJ1-2, with 8 bases lining up with TRBD1. V lost 4 bases to trimming and J lost 4 bases; unmatched junction nucleotides: 8. CDR1 LGHDT and CDR2 YNNKEL come from the germline V gene (reference sequence). This CDR3 region has 15 residues. CDR3 sequence: CASSPQGASSYGYTF. The CDR3 DNA reads as TGTGCCAGCAGCCCGCAGGGGGCGTCTTCCTATGGCTACACCTTC.

As DNA, the CDR3 is TGTGCCAGCAGTAACACCAGGGGGCTCTCCTACGAGCAGTACTTC. Residues: CASSNTRGLSYEQYF. This chain connects TRBV6-5 to TRBJ2-7; 8 bases are a match to TRBD1. With 5 bases clipped from V and 0 bases from J, the junction kept 6 bases outside the gene matches. The CDR3 loop spans 15 amino acids. The germline gives CDR1 MNHEY, CDR2 SVGAGI.

The rearrangement uses TRBV19 and TRBJ2-3; TRBD1 matches 7 bases. V shed 9 bases, J shed 1 base, and the junction held 10 bases outside the gene matches. Germline V CDR1 and CDR2: LNHDA, SQIVND (reference sequence). The CDR3 consists of 15 residues. CDR3 sequence (DNA): TGTGCCAGCCAGGACAGGTCGTCGGGCACAGATACGCAGTATTTT. Protein: CASQDRSSGTDTQYF.

This clone was counted between two and nine times. The genes are TRBV5-4 and TRBJ2-3, with 12 bases lining up with TRBD2. CDR1 SGHNT and CDR2 YYREEE come from the germline V gene (reference sequence). The length of the CDR3 is 16 residues. V dropped 0 bases and J dropped 4; count of bases not matched to a gene: 3. The CDR3 spells CASSLAPSGGADTQYF. As DNA, the CDR3 is TGTGCCAGCAGCTTGGCTCCTAGCGGGGGGGCAGATACGCAGTATTTT.

The chain recombines TRBV27 with TRBJ1-1, with TRBD1 matching 7 bases. V was pared by 4 bases and J by 1 base, with 6 bases of the junction left unmatched. The CDR3 consists of 15 residues. Germline V lookup: CDR1 MNHEY, CDR2 SMNVEV (reference sequence). DNA of the CDR3: TGTGCCAGCAGTTCGCCCTCAGGGGGGAACACTGAAGCTTTCTTT. It yields the protein CASSSPSGGNTEAFF.

The rearrangement joins TRBV5-1 to TRBJ2-3; D might be TRBD2 (6 bases). Trimming took 2 bases from V and 2 from J, leaving 12 bases between them. This CDR3 is built from 15 residues. Germline-derived CDR1 and CDR2 are SGHRS and YFSETQ. CDR3 loop: CASSLRGLDTDTQYF. The CDR3 nucleotides are TGCGCCAGCAGCTTACGGGGGTTAGACACAGATACGCAGTATTTT.

V and J are TRBV5-1 and TRBJ1-6, with 9 nucleotides matching TRBD1. CDR1 is SGHRS, CDR2 YFSETQ, per germline. The trim removed 5 bases at V and 6 bases at J, leaving 9 bases unmatched. This CDR3 has 16 residues. The CDR3: CASRRGDREANSPLHF. The CDR3 nucleotides are TGCGCCAGCAGGCGGGGGGACAGGGAGGCTAATTCACCCCTCCACTTT. The full variable domain, completed using reference TRBV5-1 and TRBJ1-6, is KAGVTQTPRYLIKTRGQQVTLSCSPISGHRSVSWYQQTPGQGLQFLFEYFSETQRNKGNFPGRFSGRQFSNSRSEMNVSTLELGDSALYLCASRRGDREANSPLHFGNGTRLTVT.

In its sample, this clone was seen once. The J gene is TRBJ1-2, the V gene TRBV11-2; tentative D call: TRBD1 (5 bases). Trimming stripped 3 bases from V and 1 base from J, with 9 bases between. This CDR3 has 14 residues. In germline, CDR1 is SGHAT, CDR2 FQNNGV. CDR3 sequence: CASSFGRGNYGYTF. In nucleotides, the CDR3 is TGTGCCAGCAGCTTCGGGAGGGGTAACTATGGCTACACCTTC.

In nucleotides, the CDR3 is TGTGCCAGCAGTTACTCGGGAGGGTTCGGCAAAAACATTCAGTACTTC. Translating it yields CASSYSGGFGKNIQYF. The chain employs TRBV6-6 and TRBJ2-4; 7 nucleotides align to TRBD2. V trimming: 0 bases; J trimming: 3 bases; junction bases outside the gene matches: 5. CDR1 is MNHNY, CDR2 SVGAGI, per germline (reference sequence). The CDR3 runs 16 residues.

The rearrangement uses TRBV5-6 and TRBJ2-7; D remains ambiguous. The V and J ends lost 3 bases and 3 bases respectively, with 13 bases between them. This CDR3 region has 14 residues. Germline V lookup: CDR1 SGHDT, CDR2 YYEEEE. The DNA of the CDR3 is TGTGCCAGCAGCTCCGTCTACCAACTCTACGAGCAGTACGTC. Amino acid sequence: CASSSVYQLYEQYV.

This chain connects TRBV27 to TRBJ1-2; TRBD1 is a possible D gene (5 bases). Germline assignment: CDR1 MNHEY and CDR2 SMNVEV (reference sequence). V was trimmed by 2 bases and J by 1 base, leaving 8 bases between them. This CDR3 comprises 14 residues. The CDR3 reads CASSLQGGNYGYTF. The CDR3 DNA follows: TGTGCCAGCAGTTTACAGGGAGGTAACTATGGCTACACCTTC.

The V gene is TRBV3-1 (or the pseudogene TRBV3-2), the J gene TRBJ1-2, with D tentatively TRBD1 (5 bases). The ends were cut back, 8 bases at V and 1 base at J, with 11 bases in the middle. Germline V gives CDR1 LGHDT, CDR2 YNNKEL (reference sequence). The CDR3 sequence is 13 residues long. The CDR3 DNA follows: TGTGCCAGCCTGGGGCCGTATAACTATGGCTACACCTTC. This sequence encodes CASLGPYNYGYTF.

The chain combines TRBV18 with TRBJ2-3; no firm D call. V was shortened by 4 bases and J by 5 bases, with 7 bases between the two germline ends. CDR1 and CDR2 from the germline V gene are KGHSH and LQKENI. The CDR3 totals 12 residues. Here the CDR3 reads CASSLHGDTQYF. The DNA of the CDR3 is TGTGCCAGCTCACTTCACGGAGATACGCAGTATTTT.

The CDR3, as DNA: TGTGCCAGCTCACCCTTGGACAGGGGCGGCACTGAAGCTTTCTTT. It yields the protein CASSPLDRGGTEAFF. The V gene is TRBV18, the J gene TRBJ1-1, with TRBD1 matching over 9 bases. After removal of 3 bases from V and 4 bases from J, the junction contained 6 bases not matched to a gene. CDR1 is KGHSH and CDR2 is LQKENI in the germline V gene. The CDR3 is made up of 15 amino acids. Combining the CDR3 with reference TRBV18 and TRBJ1-1 gives the whole variable domain NAGVMQNPRHLVRRRGQEARLRCSPMKGHSHVYWYRQLPEEGLKFMVYLQKENIIDESGMPKERFSAEFPKEGPSILRIQQVVRGDSAAYFCASSPLDRGGTEAFFGQGTRLTVV.

This rearrangement joins TRBV5-8 to TRBJ2-7; no reliable D call. The V end was cut by 0 bases, the J end by 6 bases, with 4 bases between. CDR1 and CDR2 from the germline V gene are SGHTS and YDEGEE. CDR3 length: 11 residues. CDR3 sequence: CASSLVSEQYF. CDR3 bases: TGTGCCAGCAGCTTGGTTAGCGAGCAGTACTTC.

The V and J genes are TRBV5-1 and TRBJ2-1; 7 bases are a match to TRBD1. This CDR3 has 13 residues. V was clipped by 3 bases and J by 5 bases; unmatched bases: 2. The germline V gene encodes CDR1 SGHRS and CDR2 YFSETQ. CDR3 nucleotides: TGCGCCAGCAGCTCGGGACAGCACAATGAGCAGTTCTTC. Translation: CASSSGQHNEQFF.

The CDR3 DNA sequence: TGTGCCAGCAGTTCAGCAGGGAGGGGAAAACTGTTTTTT. Its translation is CASSSAGRGKLFF. The chain links TRBV12-3 or TRBV12-4 to TRBJ1-4; maybe TRBD1 (5 bases). The V end lost 4 bases, the J end lost 10 bases, and 13 bases lay between the germline ends. This CDR3 comprises 13 residues.

This sequence joins TRBV7-3 and TRBJ2-5; the match to TRBD2 covers 13 bases. V lost 3 bases and J lost 14; bases outside the gene matches: 9. Germline lookup yields CDR1 SGHTA and CDR2 FQGTGA. CDR3 length equals 14 residues. The CDR3 sequence is CASSFTRTSGGLYF. CDR3 bases: TGTGCCAGCAGCTTCACACGGACTAGCGGGGGTCTTTACTTC.

V gene TRBV7-2 combines with J gene TRBJ2-1; the D is unclear. The CDR3 has 13 residues. Trimming shortened V by 0 bases and J by 6 bases, and 6 bases separated the two germline ends. Germline CDR1 SGHTA, CDR2 FQGNSA. CDR3 loop: CASSLAAFNEQFF. Written as DNA, the CDR3 is TGTGCCAGCAGCTTAGCAGCGTTCAATGAGCAGTTCTTC.

The chain couples TRBV24-1 to TRBJ2-1; possible D gene TRBD1, 6 bases. This CDR3 has 17 residues. With 4 bases removed from V and 8 bases from J, the gap between germline ends came to 23 bases. From germline, CDR1 is KGHDR and CDR2 SFDVKD. The CDR3 nucleotides read TGTGCCACCAGTGACCCCCAAACAGGGTCTTATTCGTATGAGCAGTTCTTC. This codes for CATSDPQTGSYSYEQFF.

The chain employs TRBV2 and TRBJ1-3, with D hard to call. Trimming took 7 bases from V and 0 from J, leaving 10 bases between them. The germline V gene has CDR1 SNHLY and CDR2 FYNNEI. The CDR3 sequence is 14 residues long. CDR3: CASMLEGSGNTIYF. The CDR3 DNA reads TGTGCCAGCATGTTGGAGGGCTCTGGAAACACCATATATTTT.

The chain recombines TRBV20-1 with TRBJ1-1; D is unresolved. The V end lost 3 bases, the J end lost 1 base, and 6 bases lay between the germline ends. Germline V gives CDR1 DFQATT, CDR2 SNEGSKA (reference sequence). CDR3 size: 12 residues. Here the CDR3 reads CSASVRNTEAFF. Here the CDR3 DNA reads TGCAGTGCTAGTGTCAGGAACACTGAAGCTTTCTTT.

This chain links TRBV5-4 with TRBJ1-2; TRBD1 agrees at 7 bases. The V and J ends lost 3 bases and 4 bases, in that order; junction bases with no gene match: 9. Germline CDR1 SGHNT, CDR2 YYREEE (reference sequence). CDR3 length: 15 amino acids. The CDR3 coding sequence is TGTGCCAGCAGCTACGACAGGGCCGGGCGCTATGGCTACACCTTC. Encoded protein: CASSYDRAGRYGYTF.

CDR3 in amino acids: CASSFFNNEQFF. CDR3 DNA sequence: TGTGCCAGCAGCTTCTTTAACAATGAGCAGTTCTTC. J is TRBJ2-1 and V is TRBV11-3; D unresolved. This CDR3 is 12 amino acids long. CDR1 and CDR2 from the germline V gene are SGHNT and YENEEA. V lost 3 bases to trimming and J lost 5 bases, with 5 bases between them.

The chain is built from TRBV7-3 and TRBJ2-2; D gene unclear. The length of the CDR3 is 14 residues. CDR1 SGHTA and CDR2 FQGTGA come from the germline V gene. Trimming cost V 2 bases and J 2 bases, with 6 bases left between them. In DNA, the CDR3 is TGTGCCAGCAGCTTAGGCATCAACACCGGGGAGCTGTTTTTT. Residues: CASSLGINTGELFF.

The sample holds one count of this clone. V gene TRBV4-3 combines with J gene TRBJ1-1; possible D gene TRBD1, 5 bases. V lost 0 bases and J lost 4, with 12 bases in between. The CDR3 is made up of 15 amino acids. CDR1 is LGHNA, CDR2 YSLEER, per germline. The CDR3, as DNA: TGCGCCAGCAGCCAAGAATGGTGGGGGGGCACTGAAGCTTTCTTT. Protein sequence: CASSQEWWGGTEAFF.